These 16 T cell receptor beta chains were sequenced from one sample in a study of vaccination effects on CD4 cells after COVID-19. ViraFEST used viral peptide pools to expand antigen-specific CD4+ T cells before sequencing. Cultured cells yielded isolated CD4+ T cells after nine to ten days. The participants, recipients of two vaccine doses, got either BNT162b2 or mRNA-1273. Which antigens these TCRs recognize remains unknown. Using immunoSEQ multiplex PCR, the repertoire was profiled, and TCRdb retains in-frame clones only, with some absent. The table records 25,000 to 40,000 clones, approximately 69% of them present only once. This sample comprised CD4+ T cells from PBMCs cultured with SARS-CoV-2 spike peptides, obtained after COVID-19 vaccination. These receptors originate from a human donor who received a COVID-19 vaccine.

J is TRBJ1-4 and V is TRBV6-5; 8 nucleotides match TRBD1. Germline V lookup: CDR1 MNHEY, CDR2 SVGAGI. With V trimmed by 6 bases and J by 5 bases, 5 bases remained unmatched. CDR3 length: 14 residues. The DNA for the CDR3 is TGTGCCAGCAGACTAACAGGGGGAAATGAAAAACTGTTTTTT. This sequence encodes CASRLTGGNEKLFF.

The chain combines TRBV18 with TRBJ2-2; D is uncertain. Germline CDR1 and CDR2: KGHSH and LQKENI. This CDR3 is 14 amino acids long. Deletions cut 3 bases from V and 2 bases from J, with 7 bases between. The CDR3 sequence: CASSPYPNTGELFF. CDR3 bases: TGTGCCAGCTCACCTTATCCCAACACCGGGGAGCTGTTTTTT.

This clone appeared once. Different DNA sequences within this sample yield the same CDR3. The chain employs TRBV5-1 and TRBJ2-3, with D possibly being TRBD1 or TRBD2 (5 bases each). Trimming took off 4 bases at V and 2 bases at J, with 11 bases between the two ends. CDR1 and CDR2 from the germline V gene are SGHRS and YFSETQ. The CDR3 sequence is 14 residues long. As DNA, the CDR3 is TGCGCCAGCAGCACCGGGACCTCCACAGATACGCAGTATTTT. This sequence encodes CASSTGTSTDTQYF.

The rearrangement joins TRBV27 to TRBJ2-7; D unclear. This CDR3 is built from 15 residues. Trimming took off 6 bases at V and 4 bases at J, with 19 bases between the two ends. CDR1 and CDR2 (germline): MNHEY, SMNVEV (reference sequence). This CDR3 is CASSGSRVTAYEQYF. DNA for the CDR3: TGTGCCAGCAGCGGTTCCCGGGTAACCGCGTACGAGCAGTACTTC.

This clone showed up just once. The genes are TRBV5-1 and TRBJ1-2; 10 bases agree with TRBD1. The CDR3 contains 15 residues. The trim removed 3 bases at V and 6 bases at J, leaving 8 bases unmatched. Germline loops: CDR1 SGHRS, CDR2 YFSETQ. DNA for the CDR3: TGCGCCAGCAGCTCCGCCTGGGACAGGGGTAATGGCTACACCTTC. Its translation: CASSSAWDRGNGYTF.

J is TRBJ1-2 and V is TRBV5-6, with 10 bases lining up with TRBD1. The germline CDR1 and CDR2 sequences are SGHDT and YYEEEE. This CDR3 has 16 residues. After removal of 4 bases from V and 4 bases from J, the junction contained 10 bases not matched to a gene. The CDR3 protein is CASSPDRGGFPYGYTF. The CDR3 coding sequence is TGTGCCAGCAGCCCGGACAGGGGGGGGTTTCCCTATGGCTACACCTTC.

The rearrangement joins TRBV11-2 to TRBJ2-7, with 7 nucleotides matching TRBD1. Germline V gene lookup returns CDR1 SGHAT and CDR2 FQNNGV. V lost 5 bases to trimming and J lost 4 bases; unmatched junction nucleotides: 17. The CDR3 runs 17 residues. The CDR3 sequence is CASSPLSPGQTFYEQYF. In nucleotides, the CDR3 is TGTGCCAGCAGCCCCTTGTCACCGGGACAGACTTTTTACGAGCAGTACTTC.

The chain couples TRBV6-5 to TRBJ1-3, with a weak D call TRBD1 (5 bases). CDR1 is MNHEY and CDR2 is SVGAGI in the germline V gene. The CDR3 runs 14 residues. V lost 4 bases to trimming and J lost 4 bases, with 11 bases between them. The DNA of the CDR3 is TGTGCCAGCAGTTCCAGGGTTGGAGGAAACACCATATATTTT. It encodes CASSSRVGGNTIYF.

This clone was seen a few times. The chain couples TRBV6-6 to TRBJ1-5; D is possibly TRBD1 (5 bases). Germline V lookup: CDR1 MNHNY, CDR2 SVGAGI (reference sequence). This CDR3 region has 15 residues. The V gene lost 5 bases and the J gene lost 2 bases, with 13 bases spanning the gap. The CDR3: CASSGGRDGNQPQHF. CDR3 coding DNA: TGTGCCAGCAGTGGGGGAAGGGATGGCAATCAGCCCCAGCATTTT.

CDR3 nucleotide sequence: TGTGCCAGCAGTCGGGACAGGGTAGGAGAGCAGTACTTC. Translated: CASSRDRVGEQYF. The chain recombines TRBV12-3 or TRBV12-4 with TRBJ2-7; 9 nucleotides line up with TRBD1. The CDR3 contains 13 residues. V lost 5 bases to trimming and J lost 7 bases; unmatched junction nucleotides: 6.

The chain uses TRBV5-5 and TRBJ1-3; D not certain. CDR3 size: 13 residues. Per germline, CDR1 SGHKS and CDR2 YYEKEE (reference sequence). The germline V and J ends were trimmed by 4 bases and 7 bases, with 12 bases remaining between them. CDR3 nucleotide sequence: TGTGCCAGCAGCCTGCCGGTACTGAACACCATATATTTT. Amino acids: CASSLPVLNTIYF.

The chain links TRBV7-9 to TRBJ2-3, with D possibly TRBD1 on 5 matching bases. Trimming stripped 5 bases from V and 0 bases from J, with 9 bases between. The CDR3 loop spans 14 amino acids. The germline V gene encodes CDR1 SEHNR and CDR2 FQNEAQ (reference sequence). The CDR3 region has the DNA TGTGCCAGCAGCATACGACAGAGCACAGATACGCAGTATTTT. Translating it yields CASSIRQSTDTQYF.

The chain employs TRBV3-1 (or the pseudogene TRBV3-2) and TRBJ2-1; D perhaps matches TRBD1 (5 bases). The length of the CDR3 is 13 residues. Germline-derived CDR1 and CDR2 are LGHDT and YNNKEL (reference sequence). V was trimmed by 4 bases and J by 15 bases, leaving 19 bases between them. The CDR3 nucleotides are TGTGCCAGCAGCCTAAAGGGGTCGAGGTCTTGGTTCTTC. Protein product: CASSLKGSRSWFF.

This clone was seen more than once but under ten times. The CDR3 here is CASSSTRGTGEAGNTIYF. In DNA, the CDR3 is TGTGCCAGCAGCTCGACCCGGGGAACGGGCGAGGCTGGAAACACCATATATTTT. The rearrangement uses TRBV7-9 and TRBJ1-3; D call uncertain. CDR3 length: 18 amino acids. V was trimmed by 4 bases and J by 2 bases, leaving 21 bases between them. CDR1 and CDR2 from the germline V gene are SEHNR and FQNEAQ (reference sequence).

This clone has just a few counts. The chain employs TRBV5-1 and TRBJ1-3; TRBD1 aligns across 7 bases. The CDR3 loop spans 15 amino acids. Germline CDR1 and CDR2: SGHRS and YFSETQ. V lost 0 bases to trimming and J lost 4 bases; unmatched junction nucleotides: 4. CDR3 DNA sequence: TGCGCCAGCAGCTTGGAAACAGGGGCAGGAAACACCATATATTTT. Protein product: CASSLETGAGNTIYF.

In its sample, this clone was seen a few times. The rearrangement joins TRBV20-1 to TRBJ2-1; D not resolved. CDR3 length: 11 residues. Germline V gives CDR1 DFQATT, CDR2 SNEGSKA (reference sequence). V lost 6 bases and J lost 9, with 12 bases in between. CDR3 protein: CSAERSREQFF. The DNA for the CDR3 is TGCAGTGCGGAAAGGAGTCGTGAGCAGTTCTTC.